A selection of T cell receptor beta chains follows, all from one sample in a study of long-term antiretroviral therapy in people with HIV. Assay: immunoSEQ multiplex PCR; the TCRdb copy retains only in-frame clones and omits some. The sample lists some 40,000 clones; approximately 94% were seen once. The sequencing here drew on unsorted PBMCs, taken 9.2 years after starting antiretroviral therapy. All receptors come from a young man with HIV. The CDR3 runs from the conserved cysteine through the conserved F or W. The D gene is left open where the match is weak. Some rows mark clone size as missing; the rest say once, few, many or name a class of expanded clone.

clone size | J gene | V gene | D gene | CDR3 DNA | CDR3 protein
- | TRBJ2-2 | TRBV7-9 | - | TGTGCCAGCAGCTTCGGCGGACAGTACACCGGGGAGCTGTTTTTT | CASSFGGQYTGELFF
- | TRBJ2-5 | TRBV5-6 | - | TGTGCCAGCAGCCTGGACGTTGGAGAGACCCAGTACTTC | CASSLDVGETQYF
once | TRBJ1-6 | TRBV27 | TRBD1 | TGTGCCAGCAGTGAACAGGGGAAACCCCTCCACTTT | CASSEQGKPLHF
- | TRBJ2-1 | TRBV10-3 | - | TGTGCCATCAGTTCCGAGCGGGCCGAAAGCTTCTACAATGAGCAGTTCTTC | CAISSERAESFYNEQFF
- | TRBJ2-3 | TRBV9 | - | TGTGCCAGCAGCTTGGAGGGGGGTATTGCAGATACGCAGTATTTT | CASSLEGGIADTQYF
- | TRBJ1-1 | TRBV21-1 | - | TGTGCCAGCAGCAAGGACAGGGGGGGCCAACTGAACACTGAAGCTTTCTTT | CASSKDRGGQLNTEAFF
- | TRBJ2-5 | TRBV30 | - | TGTGCCTGGAGGGGACTCGCACAAGAGACCCAGTACTTC | CAWRGLAQETQYF
- | TRBJ1-4 | TRBV10-3 | TRBD1 | TGTGCCGTGGGACAGGGAAATGAAAAACTGTTTTTT | CAVGQGNEKLFF
- | TRBJ2-1 | TRBV20-1 | - | TGCAGTGCGCGTACCAACAATGAGCAGTTCTTC | CSARTNNEQFF
- | TRBJ2-5 | TRBV11-3 | - | TGTGCCAGCAGCTTAGGGTCTCAAGAGACCCAGTACTTC | CASSLGSQETQYF
- | TRBJ1-1 | TRBV2 | - | TGTGCCAGCAGTGGGCGGACAGACCTTAACACTGAAGCTTTCTTT | CASSGRTDLNTEAFF
- | TRBJ1-4 | TRBV27 | TRBD1 | TGTGCCAGCAGTAAATCGGGGACAGGGGATACTAATGAAAAACTGTTTTTT | CASSKSGTGDTNEKLFF
- | TRBJ2-2 | TRBV28 | - | TGTGCCAGCAGTTTAGGCGGACATTATACTGGGGAGCTGTTTTTT | CASSLGGHYTGELFF
once | TRBJ1-4 | TRBV29-1 | - | TGCAGCGTTAGGCAGGGAGGAGAAAAACTGTTTTTT | CSVRQGGEKLFF
- | TRBJ2-3 | TRBV6-4 | - | TGTGCCAGCAGCCCGACTGGGGGGTTGACAGATACGCAGTATTTT | CASSPTGGLTDTQYF
- | TRBJ1-6 | TRBV5-1 | TRBD1 | TGCGCCAGCAGCTTGACACAGGGGGCTGTTAATTCACCCCTCCACTTT | CASSLTQGAVNSPLHF
- | TRBJ1-4 | TRBV28 | TRBD1 | TGTGCCAGCAGTTTATGGAACAGGGGCGATGCAACTAATGAAAAACTGTTTTTT | CASSLWNRGDATNEKLFF
- | TRBJ1-6 | TRBV10-3 | - | TGTGCCATCAGTGAAGGACGGAGAGATAATTCACCCCTCCACTTT | CAISEGRRDNSPLHF
- | TRBJ1-1 | TRBV29-1 | - | TGCAGCTACCGTCGTGGGGCACTGGAGGCTTTCTTT | CSYRRGALEAFF
- | TRBJ1-3 | TRBV29-1 | - | TGCAGCGTTGGGGGTGGGAAAACTGGAAACACCATATATTTT | CSVGGGKTGNTIYF
- | TRBJ2-7 | TRBV5-1 | - | TGCGCCAGCAGACTGCTGGGGACCCTTGCGTCCTACGAGCAGTACTTC | CASRLLGTLASYEQYF
- | TRBJ2-2 | TRBV18 | - | TGTGCCAGCTCACCCAACCCTACGAACACCGGGGAGCTGTTTTTT | CASSPNPTNTGELFF
- | TRBJ2-1 | TRBV6-5 | - | TGTGCCAGCAGTTCCCAACTCGCGGGCTTAACGAATGAGCAGTTCTTC | CASSSQLAGLTNEQFF
- | TRBJ2-3 | TRBV6-1 | TRBD2 | TGTGCCAGCAGTGATGAAGCGGGGGGGCCAGATACGCAGTATTTT | CASSDEAGGPDTQYF
- | TRBJ1-2 | TRBV29-1 | - | TGCAGCGTCGCCAAAGGTGGTCAGACGGGCTACACCTTC | CSVAKGGQTGYTF
- | TRBJ1-2 | TRBV29-1 | - | TGCAGCGTTGAACTACAGTCTCCCGGCTACACCTTC | CSVELQSPGYTF
- | TRBJ2-1 | TRBV7-3 | TRBD2 | TGTGCCAGCAGCCTCGGGACTAGCGCTACCCTATCCTACAATGAGCAGTTCTTC | CASSLGTSATLSYNEQFF
- | TRBJ1-2 | TRBV29-1 | - | TGCAGCGTTGGAGGGGCGTCGGGTTATGGCTACACCTTC | CSVGGASGYGYTF
- | TRBJ1-4 | TRBV5-4 | - | TGTGCCAGCAGCCTCCGGAGGGCCGGGGGTGAAAAACTGTTTTTT | CASSLRRAGGEKLFF
- | TRBJ1-2 | TRBV6-5 | - | TGTGCCAGCAGTTATAGTCCCCAGAGGGGGGATGGCTACACCTTC | CASSYSPQRGDGYTF
once | TRBJ1-1 | TRBV5-1 | TRBD1 | TGCGCCAGCAGCTTGGTGGGACAGGGTGGCACTGAAGCTTTCTTT | CASSLVGQGGTEAFF
- | TRBJ2-5 | TRBV5-4 | - | TGTGCCAGCAGCTTGGCACAAACCCAAGAGACCCAGTACTTC | CASSLAQTQETQYF
- | TRBJ2-7 | TRBV7-9 | - | TGTGCCAGCAGCGATAGCGACTATGACGAGCAGTACTTC | CASSDSDYDEQYF
- | TRBJ2-1 | TRBV7-3 | - | TGTGCCAGCAGCTTAACGAGGGGCAGCTCCTACAATGAGCAGTTCTTC | CASSLTRGSSYNEQFF
few | TRBJ2-3 | TRBV4-2 | - | TGTGCCAGCAGCCAAGATCTAGGGGCGGATACGCAGTATTTT | CASSQDLGADTQYF
- | TRBJ2-7 | TRBV11-2 | - | TGTGCCAGCAGCTTAGCTGGGGACACGTCCTACGAGCAGTACTTC | CASSLAGDTSYEQYF
- | TRBJ1-6 | TRBV6-1 | TRBD1 | TGTGCCAGCAGTGAACTAGACAGGGATAATTCACCCCTCCACTTT | CASSELDRDNSPLHF
- | TRBJ2-5 | TRBV6-5 | - | TGTGCCAGCAGTTATAATGACCTCGAGACCCAGTACTTC | CASSYNDLETQYF
few | TRBJ1-2 | TRBV29-1 | - | TGCAGCGTTGGAGGGATAGAGGATGGCTACACCTTC | CSVGGIEDGYTF
- | TRBJ1-1 | TRBV5-4 | - | TGTGCCAGCAGCGTCCCTTCCGGGGGTGTGAACACTGAAGCTTTCTTT | CASSVPSGGVNTEAFF
- | TRBJ2-3 | TRBV27 | TRBD2 | TGTGCCAGCAGCCGACTAGCCGGGGGTTTCACAGATACGCAGTATTTT | CASSRLAGGFTDTQYF
once | TRBJ1-2 | TRBV5-4 | - | TGTGCCAGCAGCTTGTGGCCCCCAGGAAACTATGGCTACACCTTC | CASSLWPPGNYGYTF
- | TRBJ2-7 | TRBV28 | - | TGTGCCAGCAGTGACTCCTACGAGCAGTACTTC | CASSDSYEQYF
- | TRBJ2-3 | TRBV6-6 | TRBD1 | TGTGCCAGCAGTTACTCGACAGGGGCAGATACGCAGTATTTT | CASSYSTGADTQYF
- | TRBJ2-1 | TRBV7-3 | - | TGTGCCAGCAGCGGCCTGGGACTTGACAATGAGCAGTTCTTC | CASSGLGLDNEQFF
- | TRBJ1-1 | TRBV6-4 | TRBD1 | TGTGCCAGCAGTGATTTGGACAGGGCATCCTTTAACACTGAAGCTTTCTTT | CASSDLDRASFNTEAFF
- | TRBJ1-4 | TRBV6-5 | TRBD1 | TGTGCCAGCAGTCGGGACAGTGGGGAAAAACTGTTTTTT | CASSRDSGEKLFF
- | TRBJ1-2 | TRBV4-2 | TRBD1 | TGTGCCAGCAGCCACATGGACAGGGACGGCTACACCTTC | CASSHMDRDGYTF
- | TRBJ1-1 | TRBV5-1 | - | TGCGCCAGCAACCAGGGAGCGGGCATACCGGGCACTGAAGCTTTCTTT | CASNQGAGIPGTEAFF
- | TRBJ2-2 | TRBV28 | TRBD1 | TGTGCCAGCAGTTTCCCGGGACAGGGGGAAAGCGGGGAGCTGTTTTTT | CASSFPGQGESGELFF
- | TRBJ2-1 | TRBV2 | TRBD2 | TGTGCCAGCAGTGGACTAGCGGGCCCATACAATGAGCAGTTCTTC | CASSGLAGPYNEQFF